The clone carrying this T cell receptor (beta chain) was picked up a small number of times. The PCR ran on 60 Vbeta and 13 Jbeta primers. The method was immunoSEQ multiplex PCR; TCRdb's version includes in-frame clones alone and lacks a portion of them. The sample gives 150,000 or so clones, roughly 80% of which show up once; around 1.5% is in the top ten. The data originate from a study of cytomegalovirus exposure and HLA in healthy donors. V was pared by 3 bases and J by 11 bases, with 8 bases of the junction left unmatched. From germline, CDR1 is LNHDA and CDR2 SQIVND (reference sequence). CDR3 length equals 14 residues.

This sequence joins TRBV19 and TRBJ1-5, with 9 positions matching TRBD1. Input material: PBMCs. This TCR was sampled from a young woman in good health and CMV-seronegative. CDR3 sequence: CASSMDKGTGSQHF. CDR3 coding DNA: TGTGCCAGTAGTATGGATAAGGGGACAGGGTCCCAGCATTTT.